The 8 T cell receptor beta chains in this list originate from one sample, sequenced in a study of T cells in Graves' hyperthyroidism and ophthalmopathy. From RNA transcripts, TCR beta CDR3 regions were amplified. A first-round RT-PCR of the TCR CDR3 used the HTBI primer set. MiXCR, applied by TCRdb to the multiplex PCR reads, yields one record per CDR3 protein. The repertoire includes 550,000 to 600,000 distinct CDR3 sequences, 11% to 15% of them detected once, and 7% to 9% sits in the top ten. Sequencing used blood. The receptor set was obtained from a woman under 30 with Graves' ophthalmopathy.

This clonotype has ten or more counts. The CDR3 here is CASSQHPGGYQPQHF. As DNA, the CDR3 is TGTGCCAGCAGCCAACATCCAGGGGGCTACCAGCCCCAGCATTTT. The rearrangement joins TRBV3-1 to TRBJ1-5, with 8 positions matching TRBD1. The trim removed 2 bases at V and 7 bases at J, leaving 7 bases unmatched. CDR3 length: 15 residues. CDR1 LGHDT and CDR2 YNNKEL come from the germline V gene (reference sequence).

In its sample, this clonotype was seen many times. This chain links TRBV24-1 with TRBJ2-1; TRBD1 might be the D (6 bases). Germline values: CDR1 KGHDR, CDR2 SFDVKD. Trimming removed 0 bases at V and 8 bases at J, with 10 bases between. CDR3 length: 14 residues. The CDR3 DNA follows: TGTGCCACCAGTGATTTGACAGGGTCCCATGAGCAGTTCTTC. Protein sequence: CATSDLTGSHEQFF.

This clonotype was counted many times. The V call is TRBV7-9, the J call TRBJ1-6, with no clear D. The CDR3 contains 12 residues. V shed 6 bases and J shed 10 bases, with 10 bases lying between them. Germline values: CDR1 SEHNR, CDR2 FQNEAQ (reference sequence). CDR3: CASRATWSPLHF. The CDR3 DNA reads as TGTGCCAGCAGAGCTACTTGGTCACCCCTCCACTTT.

This clonotype was found many times. This rearrangement joins TRBV6-1 to TRBJ2-3, with D possibly TRBD1 on 6 matching bases. Germline CDR1 and CDR2: MNHNS and SASEGT. CDR3 length: 11 amino acids. V shed 6 bases and J shed 5 bases, with 6 bases lying between them. The chain's CDR3 is CASRGGDTQYF. The DNA for the CDR3 is TGTGCCAGCAGAGGGGGAGATACGCAGTATTTT.

This CDR3 is CASSFGSISYEQYF. CDR3 nucleotide sequence: TGTGCCAGCAGCTTTGGGTCCATTTCCTACGAGCAGTACTTC. The chain carries TRBV7-8 and TRBJ2-7; D unresolved. The V gene lost 3 bases and the J gene lost 1 base, with 10 bases spanning the gap. The CDR3 extends over 14 amino acids. Germline-derived CDR1 and CDR2 are SGHVS and FQNEAQ.

In its sample, this clonotype was seen many times. The chain employs TRBV7-2 and TRBJ1-1; D is undetermined. Germline CDR1 is SGHTA and CDR2 is FQGNSA. The ends were cut back, 1 base at V and 2 bases at J, with 8 bases in the middle. This CDR3 has 14 amino acids. CDR3 nucleotide sequence: TGTGCCAGCAGCTTAGGGGTGATTAACACTGAAGCTTTCTTT. As protein: CASSLGVINTEAFF.

In regard to this clonotype: This clone may be a read error of a much larger clone one base away. This chain connects TRBV7-2 to TRBJ2-1, with unresolved D. Germline assignment: CDR1 SGHTA and CDR2 FQGNSA. Trimming removed 4 bases at V and 7 bases at J, with 11 bases between. The CDR3 length is 13 residues. The CDR3 is CASSSSAGNEQFF. CDR3 sequence (DNA): TGTGCCAGCAGCTCTTCGGCCGGAAATGAGCAGTTCTTC.

This clonotype appeared many times. The chain uses TRBV12-3 or TRBV12-4 and TRBJ2-7; D perhaps matches TRBD1 (6 bases). The V gene lost 7 bases and the J gene lost 2 bases, with 15 bases spanning the gap. This CDR3 has 14 amino acids. CDR3 sequence (DNA): TGTGCCAGCACTCCCAGGGGCCATCCCTACGAGCAGTACTTC. Its translation: CASTPRGHPYEQYF.